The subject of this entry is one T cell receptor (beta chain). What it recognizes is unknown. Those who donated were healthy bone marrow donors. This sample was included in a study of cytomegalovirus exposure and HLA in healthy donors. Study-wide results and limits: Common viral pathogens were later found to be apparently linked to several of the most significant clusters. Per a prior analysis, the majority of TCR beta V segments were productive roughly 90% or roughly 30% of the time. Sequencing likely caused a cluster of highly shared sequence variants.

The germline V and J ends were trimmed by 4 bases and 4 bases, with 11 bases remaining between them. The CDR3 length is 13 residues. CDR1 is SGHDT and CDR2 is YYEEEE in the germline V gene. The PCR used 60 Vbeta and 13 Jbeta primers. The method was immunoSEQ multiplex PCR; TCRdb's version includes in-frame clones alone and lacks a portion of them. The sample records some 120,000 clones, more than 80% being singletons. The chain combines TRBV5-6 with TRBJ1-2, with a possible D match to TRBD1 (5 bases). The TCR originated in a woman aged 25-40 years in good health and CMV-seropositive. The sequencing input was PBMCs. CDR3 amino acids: CASSPLGGYGYTF. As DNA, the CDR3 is TGTGCCAGCAGCCCACTCGGGGGCTATGGCTACACCTTC. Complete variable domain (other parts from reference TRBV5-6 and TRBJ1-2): DAGVTQSPTHLIKTRGQQVTLRCSPKSGHDTVSWYQQALGQGPQFIFQYYEEEERQRGNFPDRFSGHQFPNYSSELNVNALLLGDSALYLCASSPLGGYGYTFGSGTRLTVV.